This entry lists 10 T cell receptor beta chains sequenced from one sample in a study of identical twins. TCRdb reprocessed the 5' RACE reads via MiXCR and lists one record per CDR3 protein. Of around 240,000 distinct CDR3 sequences in the sample, about 10% were seen once. Sequenced input: memory T cells sorted from blood. Source of these receptors: a man aged 50 to 59 in good health.

The table lists this clonotype with many counts. The gene calls are TRBV28 and TRBJ2-3, with D tentatively TRBD1 (6 bases). Germline V gene data show CDR1 as MDHEN and CDR2 as SYDVKM. The germline V and J ends were trimmed by 7 bases and 6 bases, with 11 bases remaining between them. The CDR3 totals 12 residues. The CDR3 is CASNQGWDTQYF. The CDR3 nucleotides read TGTGCCAGCAACCAGGGGTGGGATACGCAGTATTTT.

The table lists this clonotype with a few counts. The V gene is TRBV29-1, the J gene TRBJ2-1, with 8 bases identical to TRBD1. The CDR3 consists of 14 residues. V was clipped by 1 base and J by 7 bases; unmatched bases: 6. Germline V CDR1 and CDR2: SQVTM, ANQGSEA. The CDR3 DNA sequence: TGCAGCGTTGAAGGACAGGGGAGAAAAAATGAGCAGTTCTTC. Encoded protein: CSVEGQGRKNEQFF.

The chain couples TRBV6-5 to TRBJ2-5, with 11 bases lining up with TRBD1. The V segment lost 4 bases and the J segment 2 bases; nucleotides outside the gene matches: 3. This CDR3 is 15 amino acids long. The V gene's germline CDR1 is MNHEY and CDR2 SVGAGI. The DNA for the CDR3 is TGTGCCAGCAGTTGGGACAGGGGGTGGCAAGAGACCCAGTACTTC. Its translation is CASSWDRGWQETQYF.

This clonotype was seen ten or more times. Here the CDR3 DNA reads TGTGCCAGCAGTTTTGGCAGAGGGGTTCGCTACGAGCAGTACTTC. Residues: CASSFGRGVRYEQYF. The V and J genes are TRBV27 and TRBJ2-7; D may match TRBD1 or TRBD2 (5 bases each). In germline, CDR1 is MNHEY, CDR2 SMNVEV (reference sequence). With 3 bases removed from V and 3 bases from J, the gap between germline ends came to 15 bases. This CDR3 spans 15 amino acids.

The sample holds a few counts of this clonotype. The rearrangement joins TRBV6-5 to TRBJ1-1, with TRBD1 as a possible D gene (6 bases). Germline V CDR1 and CDR2: MNHEY, SVGAGI. The CDR3 length is 15 residues. Trimming removed 0 bases at V and 1 base at J, with 9 bases between. Here the CDR3 DNA reads TGTGCCAGCAGTTACTCGAACAGGGCGAACACTGAAGCTTTCTTT. It specifies CASSYSNRANTEAFF.

This clonotype was picked up many times. The chain recombines TRBV9 with TRBJ1-5; no definite D call. The CDR3 length is 13 residues. The V end was cut by 0 bases, the J end by 6 bases, with 7 bases between. In germline, CDR1 is SGDLS, CDR2 YYNGEE. The CDR3 reads CASSVGGTQPQHF. CDR3 DNA: TGTGCCAGCAGCGTAGGTGGTACTCAGCCCCAGCATTTT.

This clonotype was seen at least ten times. This chain links TRBV5-1 with TRBJ2-2; 9 positions match TRBD1. Germline CDR1 is SGHRS and CDR2 is YFSETQ. The ends lost 4 bases at V and 7 bases at J; junction bases unmatched: 8. The CDR3 extends over 15 amino acids. This CDR3 is CASSPPGQGIGELFF. CDR3 sequence (DNA): TGCGCCAGCAGCCCCCCGGGACAGGGTATCGGGGAGCTGTTTTTT.

This chain joins TRBV30 and TRBJ1-2; D is unresolved. V lost 6 bases to trimming and J lost 2 bases, with 7 bases between them. CDR3 length: 11 residues. The germline gives CDR1 GTSNPN, CDR2 SVGIG (reference sequence). The CDR3 is CACPRNYGYTF. The CDR3 nucleotides are TGTGCCTGCCCCCGGAACTATGGCTACACCTTC.

This clonotype has just a few counts. The chain is built from TRBV5-1 and TRBJ2-5, with 7 bases aligning to TRBD1. Per germline, CDR1 SGHRS and CDR2 YFSETQ. This CDR3 spans 16 amino acids. V was clipped by 4 bases and J by 4 bases; unmatched bases: 13. The CDR3 sequence is CASSHTGVHEPETQYF. DNA for the CDR3: TGCGCCAGCAGCCATACAGGGGTACATGAACCAGAGACCCAGTACTTC. Complete variable domain (other parts from reference TRBV5-1 and TRBJ2-5): KAGVTQTPRYLIKTRGQQVTLSCSPISGHRSVSWYQQTPGQGLQFLFEYFSETQRNKGNFPGRFSGRQFSNSRSEMNVSTLELGDSALYLCASSHTGVHEPETQYFGPGTRLLVL.

There are a few counts of this clonotype. The chain carries TRBV28 and TRBJ2-7, with 8 bases lining up with TRBD1. V lost 8 bases and J lost 2; bases outside the gene matches: 5. Germline V lookup: CDR1 MDHEN, CDR2 SYDVKM. The CDR3 has 13 amino acids. CDR3 nucleotides: TGTGCCAGCGTGACGGGACAGGCCTACGAGCAGTACTTC. Translating gives CASVTGQAYEQYF.